Below are 32 T cell receptor beta chains sequenced from a single sample in a study of shared clonotypes between healthy human individuals. Here immunoSEQ multiplex PCR was the method, and the copy in TCRdb shows in-frame clones only, minus some. Of 400,000 to 600,000 clones listed, over 60% are singletons. The specimen was PBMCs. The receptors come from a woman in her thirties or forties in good health. Some clones in this sample may be carry-over from other donors' samples.

This clone was observed a handful of times. Written as DNA, the CDR3 is TGTGCCAGTACTAGCGGGGGGAACACAGATACGCAGTATTTT. It yields the protein CASTSGGNTDTQYF. This chain connects TRBV28 to TRBJ2-3; 12 nucleotides align to TRBD2. In germline, CDR1 is MDHEN, CDR2 SYDVKM. V was pared by 9 bases and J by 2 bases, with 3 bases of the junction left unmatched. CDR3 size: 14 residues.

This clone is a singleton in its sample. The CDR3 loop is CASSPASGRFSYEQYF. CDR3 DNA sequence: TGTGCCAGCAGCCCTGCTAGCGGGAGGTTTAGCTACGAGCAGTACTTC. J is TRBJ2-7 and V is TRBV11-1; 11 bases map to TRBD2. Germline loops: CDR1 SGHAT, CDR2 FQDESV (reference sequence). V shed 5 bases, J shed 3 bases, and the junction held 9 bases outside the gene matches. The CDR3 is 16 amino acids.

The CDR3 reads CSARAAGIQYF. CDR3 nucleotide sequence: TGCAGTGCTCGTGCCGCGGGCATTCAGTACTTC. The V gene is TRBV20-1, the J gene TRBJ2-4; the D gene is possibly TRBD2 (5 bases). The CDR3 totals 11 residues. V was pared by 5 bases and J by 9 bases, with 11 bases between. Per germline, CDR1 DFQATT and CDR2 SNEGSKA (reference sequence).

The rearrangement uses TRBV11-2 and TRBJ2-3, with TRBD2 matching 14 bases. The CDR3 is made up of 15 amino acids. Germline loops: CDR1 SGHAT, CDR2 FQNNGV. V was clipped by 5 bases and J by 4 bases; unmatched bases: 2. CDR3 in amino acids: CASSLGLAGADTQYF. The CDR3 region has the DNA TGTGCCAGCAGCCTGGGACTAGCGGGAGCAGATACGCAGTATTTT.

CDR3 amino acids: CSVGGRADTQYF. CDR3 in DNA: TGCAGCGTTGGAGGGAGGGCAGATACGCAGTATTTT. The chain employs TRBV29-1 and TRBJ2-3, with 7 bases lining up with TRBD2. Germline CDR1 is SQVTM and CDR2 is ANQGSEA. The CDR3 is 12 residues long. Losses at the gene ends were 4 bases for V and 4 bases for J; bases not matched to a gene: 2.

The CDR3 DNA reads as TGCGCCAGCAGCCAAGAGGAGACTAGCGTCTACGAGCAGTACTTC. Residues: CASSQEETSVYEQYF. V gene TRBV4-3 combines with J gene TRBJ2-7; 8 bases are a match to TRBD2. The V gene end was trimmed by 0 bases and the J gene end by 3 bases; junction bases not matched to a gene: 4. The length of the CDR3 is 15 residues. Germline V gene lookup returns CDR1 LGHNA and CDR2 YSLEER.

The rearrangement joins TRBV30 to TRBJ2-5; TRBD2 is a possible D gene (6 bases). The V gene's germline CDR1 is GTSNPN and CDR2 SVGIG (reference sequence). V was cut by 4 bases and J by 9 bases, with 15 bases left in between. The CDR3 loop spans 12 amino acids. CDR3 loop: CAWTINGEAQYF. The CDR3 nucleotides read TGTGCCTGGACTATTAACGGGGAGGCCCAGTACTTC.

This chain uses TRBV29-1 with TRBJ2-7; 9 bases match TRBD1. V gave up 6 bases and J gave up 2 bases; unmatched junction bases: 8. Germline lookup yields CDR1 SQVTM and CDR2 ANQGSEA. CDR3 size: 14 residues. CDR3 protein: CSVTGTGTPYEQYF. The CDR3 DNA follows: TGCAGCGTCACCGGGACAGGGACCCCCTACGAGCAGTACTTC.

The chain carries TRBV6-1 and TRBJ1-2, with 10 nucleotides matching TRBD1. This CDR3 region has 14 residues. Germline CDR1 MNHNS, CDR2 SASEGT. The V and J ends lost 3 bases and 8 bases, in that order; junction bases with no gene match: 6. As DNA, the CDR3 is TGTGCCAGCAGTGATCCCGGGACAGGGGTCGGCTACACCTTC. The encoded protein is CASSDPGTGVGYTF.

This clone was counted between two and nine times. Other DNA sequences within the sample encode an identical CDR3. This chain connects TRBV5-4 to TRBJ2-7; 7 nucleotides align to TRBD2. The CDR3 sequence is 15 residues long. The ends lost 0 bases at V and 1 base at J; junction bases unmatched: 4. Per germline, CDR1 SGHNT and CDR2 YYREEE (reference sequence). DNA for the CDR3: TGTGCCAGCAGCTTGGCGCCTAGCGGATCCTACGAGCAGTACTTC. It specifies CASSLAPSGSYEQYF.

The chain couples TRBV10-3 to TRBJ2-3; perhaps TRBD1 as D (5 bases). Germline loops: CDR1 ENHRY, CDR2 SYGVKD. V lost 4 bases, J lost 2 bases, and 10 bases lay in between. The CDR3 covers 14 residues. CDR3 DNA: TGTGCCATCAGTGTGGGCAGGGACACAGATACGCAGTATTTT. Translating it yields CAISVGRDTDTQYF.

This sequence joins TRBV2 and TRBJ2-7; 7 positions match TRBD1. Germline CDR1 reads SNHLY; CDR2 reads FYNNEI. The junction had 8 bases not matched to a gene; V was cut back by 6 bases and J by 3 bases. CDR3 length: 14 residues. In DNA, the CDR3 is TGTGCCAGCAGCCCCGGGACAGCCCTCTACGAGCAGTACTTC. Translated, it gives CASSPGTALYEQYF.

This chain joins TRBV19 and TRBJ2-1; D is perhaps TRBD1 or TRBD2 (5 bases each). CDR3 length: 13 residues. Germline lookup yields CDR1 LNHDA and CDR2 SQIVND (reference sequence). The V and J ends lost 4 bases and 12 bases respectively, with 16 bases between them. CDR3 DNA: TGTGCCAGTAGTACCCCGGGGCCGGCGGCGCAGTTCTTC. Protein product: CASSTPGPAAQFF.

This clone is a singleton in its sample. The rearrangement links TRBV5-1 to TRBJ2-3; TRBD2 matches at 8 bases. The trim removed 2 bases at V and 5 bases at J, leaving 13 bases unmatched. CDR1 and CDR2 from the germline V gene are SGHRS and YFSETQ. CDR3 length: 17 residues. The CDR3 DNA is TGCGCCAGCAGCTTCTTACCAAGCGGGGGAAGGGGAGATACGCAGTATTTT. Its translation is CASSFLPSGGRGDTQYF.

V is TRBV30 and J is TRBJ1-1, with TRBD1 as a possible D gene (6 bases). Germline CDR1 is GTSNPN and CDR2 is SVGIG (reference sequence). The CDR3 is 16 amino acids. Trimming took off 0 bases at V and 5 bases at J, with 19 bases between the two ends. The CDR3: CAWSVLGQGRPTEAFF. The DNA for the CDR3 is TGTGCCTGGAGTGTACTGGGGCAGGGGAGGCCTACTGAAGCTTTCTTT. Together with reference TRBV30 and TRBJ1-1, the CDR3 gives the full variable domain: SQTIHQWPATLVQPVGSPLSLECTVEGTSNPNLYWYRQAAGRGLQLLFYSVGIGQISSEVPQNLSASRPQDRQFILSSKKLLLSDSGFYLCAWSVLGQGRPTEAFFGQGTRLTVV.

This rearrangement joins TRBV4-1 to TRBJ1-3; no reliable D call. Germline lookup yields CDR1 MGHRA and CDR2 YSYEKL. Trimming pared 4 bases from V and 0 bases from J, leaving 7 bases between. This CDR3 spans 14 amino acids. The CDR3 protein is CASSPEFSGNTIYF. In nucleotides, the CDR3 is TGCGCCAGCAGCCCCGAGTTCTCTGGAAACACCATATATTTT.

The genes are TRBV29-1 and TRBJ2-7; 9 positions match TRBD1. The germline gives CDR1 SQVTM, CDR2 ANQGSEA. After removal of 5 bases from V and 3 bases from J, the junction contained 8 bases not matched to a gene. The CDR3 contains 14 residues. DNA for the CDR3: TGCAGCGTTCAACCGGGACAGGGTTTCTACGAGCAGTACTTC. Translating gives CSVQPGQGFYEQYF.

The chain carries TRBV19 and TRBJ2-5; 7 bases line up with TRBD1. The CDR3 is made up of 16 amino acids. Per the germline V gene, CDR1 is LNHDA and CDR2 is SQIVND (reference sequence). V lost 7 bases and J lost 5; bases outside the gene matches: 16. Written as DNA, the CDR3 is TGTGCCAGTAAGGACACAACCGCAGGGGGTGGTGAGACCCAGTACTTC. Translated, it gives CASKDTTAGGGETQYF.

The chain is built from TRBV28 and TRBJ1-1; 8 nucleotides line up with TRBD1. From germline, CDR1 is MDHEN and CDR2 SYDVKM. J was trimmed by 3 bases and V by 6 bases; bases with no gene match: 9. This CDR3 region has 15 residues. The CDR3 loop reads CASSFDRGWDTEAFF. The CDR3 DNA is TGTGCCAGCAGCTTTGACAGGGGCTGGGACACTGAAGCTTTCTTT.

V is TRBV7-9 and J is TRBJ1-3; D uncertain. V gave up 5 bases and J gave up 0 bases, with 11 bases separating them. Germline CDR1 reads SEHNR; CDR2 reads FQNEAQ (reference sequence). The CDR3 totals 15 residues. CDR3 sequence (DNA): TGTGCCAGCAGCCCCGACGGACTCTCTGGAAACACCATATATTTT. The encoded protein is CASSPDGLSGNTIYF.

This chain uses TRBV18 with TRBJ2-7; D unclear. Trimming took off 5 bases at V and 6 bases at J, with 8 bases between the two ends. This CDR3 region has 11 residues. Germline assignment: CDR1 KGHSH and CDR2 LQKENI. For the CDR3, the DNA is TGTGCCAGCTCAGGTGGCGGCGAGCAGTACTTC. Translation gives CASSGGGEQYF.

J is TRBJ2-1 and V is TRBV9, with 12 bases fitting TRBD2. Germline CDR1 is SGDLS and CDR2 is YYNGEE. V was clipped by 2 bases and J by 1 base; unmatched bases: 1. This CDR3 has 16 residues. The CDR3 sequence is CASSVTSGRSYNEQFF. CDR3 in DNA: TGTGCCAGCAGCGTCACTAGCGGGAGGTCCTACAATGAGCAGTTCTTC. The whole variable domain, remainder taken from reference TRBV9 and TRBJ2-1, is DSGVTQTPKHLITATGQRVTLRCSPRSGDLSVYWYQQSLDQGLQFLIQYYNGEERAKGNILERFSAQQFPDLHSELNLSSLELGDSALYFCASSVTSGRSYNEQFFGPGTRLTVL.

This clone was seen more than once but under ten times. The V gene is TRBV5-1, the J gene TRBJ2-7; no clear D gene. Trimming took off 4 bases at V and 2 bases at J, with 7 bases between the two ends. Germline CDR1 SGHRS, CDR2 YFSETQ. This CDR3 contains 12 residues. In DNA form, the CDR3 reads TGCGCCAGCAGCCAGGACCCCTACGAGCAGTACTTC. Encoded protein: CASSQDPYEQYF.

The chain uses TRBV7-9 and TRBJ2-5; D remains unclear. CDR1 SEHNR and CDR2 FQNEAQ come from the germline V gene (reference sequence). V shed 5 bases and J shed 1 base, with 14 bases lying between them. CDR3 length: 15 residues. The CDR3 is CASSHTWSGQETQYF. DNA for the CDR3: TGTGCCAGCAGCCATACCTGGTCCGGCCAAGAGACCCAGTACTTC.

The chain joins TRBV29-1 to TRBJ1-1; tentatively, D is TRBD1 (5 bases). V lost 4 bases to trimming and J lost 1 base, with 16 bases between them. CDR3 length equals 15 residues. The germline CDR1 and CDR2 sequences are SQVTM and ANQGSEA. The CDR3 DNA follows: TGCAGCGTTGTTTTATTTGGGGGGTCGAACACTGAAGCTTTCTTT. Translation: CSVVLFGGSNTEAFF.

This clone has just a few counts. The rearrangement links TRBV7-2 to TRBJ1-4; D ambiguous. Trimming shortened V by 5 bases and J by 8 bases, and 15 bases separated the two germline ends. Germline loops: CDR1 SGHTA, CDR2 FQGNSA. This CDR3 is built from 14 residues. The CDR3 nucleotides read TGTGCCAGCAGCCCCCACACGGGAGGGGAAAAACTGTTTTTT. It codes for CASSPHTGGEKLFF.

This clone was counted many times. The chain joins TRBV4-2 to TRBJ2-1, with D perhaps TRBD1 (6 bases). CDR3 size: 17 residues. Germline V gene lookup returns CDR1 LGHNA and CDR2 YNFKEQ. The ends were cut back, 0 bases at V and 1 base at J, with 13 bases in the middle. CDR3 region: CASSQDADSRSYNEQFF. DNA of the CDR3: TGTGCCAGCAGCCAAGATGCGGACAGCCGTTCCTACAATGAGCAGTTCTTC.

This chain links TRBV7-9 with TRBJ2-5; D not certain. The CDR3 covers 15 residues. V lost 1 base and J 4 bases, leaving 13 bases between the germline ends. CDR1 is SEHNR and CDR2 is FQNEAQ in the germline V gene (reference sequence). CDR3 coding DNA: TGTGCCAGCAGCTTAGATTTAGGTCTCCGAGAGACCCAGTACTTC. The encoded protein is CASSLDLGLRETQYF.

The chain couples TRBV18 to TRBJ2-2; 7 positions match TRBD1. CDR1 and CDR2 from the germline V gene are KGHSH and LQKENI. This CDR3 contains 15 residues. V lost 2 bases and J lost 4; bases outside the gene matches: 4. The CDR3 loop is CASSPKNRGTGELFF. CDR3 coding DNA: TGTGCCAGCTCACCAAAAAACAGGGGCACCGGGGAGCTGTTTTTT.

To note about this clone: Other DNA sequences in the same sample also yield this CDR3. The CDR3 spells CASSRQGYEQYF. For the CDR3, the DNA is TGTGCCAGCAGCCGTCAGGGTTACGAGCAGTACTTC. This chain joins TRBV6-5 and TRBJ2-7, with D maybe TRBD1 (5 bases). Germline-derived CDR1 and CDR2 are MNHEY and SVGAGI. Deletions cut 6 bases from V and 4 bases from J, with 10 bases between. CDR3 size: 12 residues.

Here the CDR3 DNA reads TGCTCAGCGGACTGGGGGGCTGAGCAGTTCTTC. It encodes CSADWGAEQFF. The chain links TRBV20-1 to TRBJ2-1, with D possibly being TRBD1 or TRBD2 (6 bases each). This CDR3 has 11 amino acids. Germline CDR1 DFQATT, CDR2 SNEGSKA (reference sequence).

The chain carries TRBV30 and TRBJ2-1; 7 positions match TRBD2. CDR1 and CDR2 (germline): GTSNPN, SVGIG (reference sequence). The CDR3 is 16 amino acids. V trimming: 2 bases; J trimming: 7 bases; junction bases outside the gene matches: 14. The CDR3 loop reads CAWSLAGDWRSNEQFF. The CDR3 nucleotides are TGTGCCTGGAGTTTGGCGGGAGATTGGAGGAGTAATGAGCAGTTCTTC.